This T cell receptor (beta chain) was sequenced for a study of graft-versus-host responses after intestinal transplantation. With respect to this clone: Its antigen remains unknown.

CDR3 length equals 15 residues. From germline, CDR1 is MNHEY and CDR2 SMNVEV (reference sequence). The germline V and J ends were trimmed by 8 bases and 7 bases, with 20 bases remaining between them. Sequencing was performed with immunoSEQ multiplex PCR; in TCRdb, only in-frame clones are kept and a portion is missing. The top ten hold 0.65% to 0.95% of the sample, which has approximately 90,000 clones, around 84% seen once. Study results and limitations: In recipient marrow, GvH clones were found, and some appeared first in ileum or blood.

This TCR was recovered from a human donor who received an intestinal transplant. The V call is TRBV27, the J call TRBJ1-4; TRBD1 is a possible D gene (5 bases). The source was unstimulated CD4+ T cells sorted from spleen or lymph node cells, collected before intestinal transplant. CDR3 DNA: TGTGCCAGCGCCCCACTGGGGCAGGACGGTGAAAAACTGTTTTTT. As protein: CASAPLGQDGEKLFF. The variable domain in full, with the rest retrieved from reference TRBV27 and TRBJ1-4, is EAQVTQNPRYLITVTGKKLTVTCSQNMNHEYMSWYRQDPGLGLRQIYYSMNVEVTDKGDVPEGYKVSRKEKRNFPLILESPSPNQTSLYFCASAPLGQDGEKLFFGSGTQLSVL.